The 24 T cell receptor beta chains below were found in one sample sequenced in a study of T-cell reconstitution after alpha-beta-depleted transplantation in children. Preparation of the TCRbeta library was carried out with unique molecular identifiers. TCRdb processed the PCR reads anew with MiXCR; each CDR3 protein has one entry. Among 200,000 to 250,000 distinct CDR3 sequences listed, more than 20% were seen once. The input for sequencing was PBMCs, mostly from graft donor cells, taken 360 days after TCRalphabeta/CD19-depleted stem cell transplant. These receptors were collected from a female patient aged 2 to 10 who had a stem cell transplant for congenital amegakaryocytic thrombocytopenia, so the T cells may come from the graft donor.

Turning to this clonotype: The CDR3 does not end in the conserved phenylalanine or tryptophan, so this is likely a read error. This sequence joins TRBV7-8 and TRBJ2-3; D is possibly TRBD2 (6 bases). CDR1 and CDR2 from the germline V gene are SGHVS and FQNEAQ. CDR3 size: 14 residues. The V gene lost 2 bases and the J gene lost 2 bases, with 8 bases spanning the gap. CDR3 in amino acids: CASSLQGLTDTQYY. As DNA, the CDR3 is TGTGCCAGCAGCTTACAGGGACTCACAGATACGCAGTATTAT.

CDR3: CASSLGQINYNEQFF. The CDR3 bases are TGTGCCAGCAGCTTAGGACAGATAAACTACAATGAGCAGTTCTTC. V is TRBV11-2 and J is TRBJ2-1; a possible D gene is TRBD1 (5 bases). Trimming cost V 1 base and J 3 bases, with 10 bases left between them. This CDR3 contains 15 residues. Germline CDR1 SGHAT, CDR2 FQNNGV. The full variable domain, its missing parts supplied by reference TRBV11-2 and TRBJ2-1, is EAGVAQSPRYKIIEKRQSVAFWCNPISGHATLYWYQQILGQGPKLLIQFQNNGVVDDSQLPKDRFSAERLKGVDSTLKIQPAKLEDSAVYLCASSLGQINYNEQFFGPGTRLTVL.

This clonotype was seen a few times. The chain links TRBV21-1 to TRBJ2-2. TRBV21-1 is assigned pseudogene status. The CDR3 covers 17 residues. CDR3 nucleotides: TGTGCCAGCAGCGCACTACACCCTTACAGGAACACCGGGGAGCTGTTTTTT. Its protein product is CASSALHPYRNTGELFF.

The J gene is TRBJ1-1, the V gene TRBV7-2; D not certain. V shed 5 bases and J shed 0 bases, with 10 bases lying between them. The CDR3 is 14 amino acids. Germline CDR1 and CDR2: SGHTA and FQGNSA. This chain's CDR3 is CASSPRQLNTEAFF. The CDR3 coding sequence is TGTGCCAGCAGCCCCCGGCAGCTGAACACTGAAGCTTTCTTT.

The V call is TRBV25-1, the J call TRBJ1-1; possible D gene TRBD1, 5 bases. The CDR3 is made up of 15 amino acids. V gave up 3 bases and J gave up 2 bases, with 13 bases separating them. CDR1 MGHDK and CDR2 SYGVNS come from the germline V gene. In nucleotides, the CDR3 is TGTGCCAGCAGTGATCCGGGGCCTCTCAACACTGAAGCTTTCTTT. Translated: CASSDPGPLNTEAFF. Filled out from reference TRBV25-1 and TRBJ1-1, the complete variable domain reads EADIYQTPRYLVIGTGKKITLECSQTMGHDKMYWYQQDPGMELHLIHYSYGVNSTEKGDLSSESTVSRIRTEHFPLTLESARPSHTSQYLCASSDPGPLNTEAFFGQGTRLTVV.

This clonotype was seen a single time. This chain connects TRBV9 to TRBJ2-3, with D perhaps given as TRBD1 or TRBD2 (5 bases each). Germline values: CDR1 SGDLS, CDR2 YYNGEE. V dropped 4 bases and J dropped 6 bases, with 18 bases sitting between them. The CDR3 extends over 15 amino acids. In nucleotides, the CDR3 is TGTGCCAGCAGCTCGCGAGGGGCCCGCCCGGATACGCAGTATTTT. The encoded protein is CASSSRGARPDTQYF.

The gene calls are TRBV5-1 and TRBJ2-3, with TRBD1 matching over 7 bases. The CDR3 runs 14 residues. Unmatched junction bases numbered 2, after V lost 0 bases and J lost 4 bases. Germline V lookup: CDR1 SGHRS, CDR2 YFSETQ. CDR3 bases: TGCGCCAGCAGCTTGGAGAGGGGGCCAGATACGCAGTATTTT. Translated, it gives CASSLERGPDTQYF.

The CDR3 region is CASSEAGVTEAFF. CDR3 nucleotides: TGTGCCAGCAGTGAAGCAGGGGTCACTGAAGCTTTCTTT. The chain joins TRBV6-1 to TRBJ1-1; weak D call: TRBD1 (5 bases). Germline V gene lookup returns CDR1 MNHNS and CDR2 SASEGT. V was clipped by 0 bases and J by 4 bases, with 6 bases between them. This CDR3 comprises 13 residues.

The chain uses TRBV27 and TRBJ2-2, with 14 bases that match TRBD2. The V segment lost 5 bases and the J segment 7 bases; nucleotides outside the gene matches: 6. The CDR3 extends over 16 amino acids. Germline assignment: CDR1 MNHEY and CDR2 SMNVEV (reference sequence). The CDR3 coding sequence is TGTGCCAGCAGTGCCGGGACTAGCGGGAGTGACGGGGAGCTGTTTTTT. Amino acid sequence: CASSAGTSGSDGELFF.

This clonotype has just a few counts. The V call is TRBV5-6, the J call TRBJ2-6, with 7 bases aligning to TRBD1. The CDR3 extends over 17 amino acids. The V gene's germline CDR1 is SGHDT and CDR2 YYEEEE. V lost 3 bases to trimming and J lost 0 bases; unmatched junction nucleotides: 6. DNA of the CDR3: TGTGCCAGCAGCTGGATGGGGGACAGCTCTGGGGCCAACGTCCTGACTTTC. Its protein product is CASSWMGDSSGANVLTF.

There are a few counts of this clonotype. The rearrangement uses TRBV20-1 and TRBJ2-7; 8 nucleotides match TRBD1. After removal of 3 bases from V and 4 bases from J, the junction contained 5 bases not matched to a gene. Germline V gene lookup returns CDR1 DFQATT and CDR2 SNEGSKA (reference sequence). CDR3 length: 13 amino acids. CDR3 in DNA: TGCAGTGCTAGCCCGACAGGGGATTACGAGCAGTACTTC. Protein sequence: CSASPTGDYEQYF.

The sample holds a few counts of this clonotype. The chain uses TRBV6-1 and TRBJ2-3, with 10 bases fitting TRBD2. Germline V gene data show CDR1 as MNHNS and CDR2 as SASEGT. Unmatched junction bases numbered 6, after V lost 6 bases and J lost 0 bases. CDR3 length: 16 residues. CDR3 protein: CASRAAGLASTDTQYF. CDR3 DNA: TGTGCCAGCAGAGCCGCGGGACTAGCGAGCACAGATACGCAGTATTTT.

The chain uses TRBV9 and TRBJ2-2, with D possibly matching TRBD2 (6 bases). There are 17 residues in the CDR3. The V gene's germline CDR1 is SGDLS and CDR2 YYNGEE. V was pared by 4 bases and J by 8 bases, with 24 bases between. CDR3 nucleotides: TGTGCCAGCAGCCCACGGGGGACTCTCGGTAGTTTAGGGGAGCTGTTTTTT. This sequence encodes CASSPRGTLGSLGELFF.

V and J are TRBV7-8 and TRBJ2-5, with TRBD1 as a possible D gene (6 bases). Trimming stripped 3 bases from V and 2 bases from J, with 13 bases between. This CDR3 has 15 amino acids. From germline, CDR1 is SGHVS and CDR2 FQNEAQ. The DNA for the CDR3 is TGTGCCAGCAGCTTGCAACCGGGACAACAAGAGACCCAGTACTTC. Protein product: CASSLQPGQQETQYF. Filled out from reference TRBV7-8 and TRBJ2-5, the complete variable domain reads GAGVSQSPRYKVAKRGQDVALRCDPISGHVSLFWYQQALGQGPEFLTYFQNEAQLDKSGLPSDRFFAERPEGSVSTLKIQRTQQEDSAVYLCASSLQPGQQETQYFGPGTRLLVL.

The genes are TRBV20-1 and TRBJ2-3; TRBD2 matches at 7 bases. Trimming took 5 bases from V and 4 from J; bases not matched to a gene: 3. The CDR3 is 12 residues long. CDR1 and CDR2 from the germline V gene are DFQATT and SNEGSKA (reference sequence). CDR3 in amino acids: CSAYAGADTQYF. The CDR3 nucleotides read TGCAGTGCTTACGCGGGGGCAGATACGCAGTATTTT.

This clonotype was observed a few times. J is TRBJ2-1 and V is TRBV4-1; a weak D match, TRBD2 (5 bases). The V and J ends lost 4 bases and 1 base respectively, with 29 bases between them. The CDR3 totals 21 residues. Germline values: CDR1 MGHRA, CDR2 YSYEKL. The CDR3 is CASSPRIQTNPAAASYNEQFF. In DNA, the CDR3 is TGCGCCAGCAGCCCACGGATACAGACGAACCCTGCAGCGGCTTCCTACAATGAGCAGTTCTTC.

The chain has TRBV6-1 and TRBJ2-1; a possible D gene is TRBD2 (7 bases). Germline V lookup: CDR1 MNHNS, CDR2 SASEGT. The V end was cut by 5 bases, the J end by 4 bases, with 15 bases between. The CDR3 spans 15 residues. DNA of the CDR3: TGTGCCAGCAGTAAGGGAGGGGGGCAGTACAATGAGCAGTTCTTC. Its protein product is CASSKGGGQYNEQFF.

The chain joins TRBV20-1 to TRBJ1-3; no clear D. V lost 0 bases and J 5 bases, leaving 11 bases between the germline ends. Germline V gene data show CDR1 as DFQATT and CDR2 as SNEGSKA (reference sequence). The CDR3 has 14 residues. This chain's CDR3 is CSARDSGPRNTIYF. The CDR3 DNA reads TGCAGTGCTAGAGATAGTGGACCGCGAAACACCATATATTTT.

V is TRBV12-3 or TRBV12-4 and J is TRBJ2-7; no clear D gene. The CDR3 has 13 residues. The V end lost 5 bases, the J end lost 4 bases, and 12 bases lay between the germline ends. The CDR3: CASSPTELYEQYF. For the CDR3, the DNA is TGTGCCAGCAGTCCCACTGAACTGTACGAGCAGTACTTC.

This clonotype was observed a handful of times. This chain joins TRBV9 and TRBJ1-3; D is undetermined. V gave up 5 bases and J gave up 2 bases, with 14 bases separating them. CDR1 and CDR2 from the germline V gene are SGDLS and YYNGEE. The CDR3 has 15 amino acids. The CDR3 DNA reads TGTGCCAGCAGTGCAGGAGCAGGCCCTGGAAACACCATATATTTT. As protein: CASSAGAGPGNTIYF.

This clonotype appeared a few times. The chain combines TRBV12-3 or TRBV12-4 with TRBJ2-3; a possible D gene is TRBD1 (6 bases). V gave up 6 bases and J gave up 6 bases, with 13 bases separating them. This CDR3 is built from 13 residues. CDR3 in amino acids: CASRRSGEDTQYF. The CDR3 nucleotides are TGTGCCAGCAGACGCTCAGGGGAGGATACGCAGTATTTT.

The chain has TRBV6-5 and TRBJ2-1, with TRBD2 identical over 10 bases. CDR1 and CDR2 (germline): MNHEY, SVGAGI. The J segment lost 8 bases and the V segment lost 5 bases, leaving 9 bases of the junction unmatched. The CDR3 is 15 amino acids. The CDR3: CASSHPGLAWDEQFF. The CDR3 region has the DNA TGTGCCAGCAGTCACCCGGGACTAGCGTGGGATGAGCAGTTCTTC.

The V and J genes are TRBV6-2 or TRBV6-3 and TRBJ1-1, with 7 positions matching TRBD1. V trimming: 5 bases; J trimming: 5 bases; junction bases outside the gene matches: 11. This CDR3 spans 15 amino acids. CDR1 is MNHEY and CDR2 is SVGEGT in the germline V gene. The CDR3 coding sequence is TGTGCCAGCAGTCCGCGACAGGGATGGGGGACTGAAGCTTTCTTT. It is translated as CASSPRQGWGTEAFF.

The CDR3 reads CASSQWLTIPTGELFF. The CDR3 DNA reads as TGTGCCAGCAGCCAGTGGTTGACCATACCCACCGGGGAGCTGTTTTTT. The chain links TRBV6-2 or TRBV6-3 to TRBJ2-2; D is unclear. Germline CDR1 reads MNHEY; CDR2 reads SVGEGT. Trimming stripped 6 bases from V and 4 bases from J, with 18 bases between. The CDR3 is 16 residues long.